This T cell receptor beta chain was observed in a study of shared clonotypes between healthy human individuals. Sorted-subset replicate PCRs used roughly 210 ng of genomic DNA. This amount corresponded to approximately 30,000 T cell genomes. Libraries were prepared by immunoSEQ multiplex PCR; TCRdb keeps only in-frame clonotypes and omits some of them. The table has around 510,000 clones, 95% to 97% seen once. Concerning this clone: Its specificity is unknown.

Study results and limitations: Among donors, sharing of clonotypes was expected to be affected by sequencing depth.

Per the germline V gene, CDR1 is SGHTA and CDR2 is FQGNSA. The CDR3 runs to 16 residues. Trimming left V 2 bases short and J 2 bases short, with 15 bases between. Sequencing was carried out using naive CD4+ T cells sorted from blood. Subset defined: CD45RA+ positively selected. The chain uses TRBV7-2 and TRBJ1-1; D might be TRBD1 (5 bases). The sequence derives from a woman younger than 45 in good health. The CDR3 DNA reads TGTGCCAGCAGCTTAACCCCCCCAGGGATAAACACTGAAGCTTTCTTT. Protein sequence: CASSLTPPGINTEAFF. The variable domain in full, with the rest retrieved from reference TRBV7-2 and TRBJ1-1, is GAGVSQSPSNKVTEKGKDVELRCDPISGHTALYWYRQSLGQGLEFLIYFQGNSAPDKSGLPSDRFSAERTGGSVSTLTIQRTQQEDSAVYLCASSLTPPGINTEAFFGQGTRLTVV.